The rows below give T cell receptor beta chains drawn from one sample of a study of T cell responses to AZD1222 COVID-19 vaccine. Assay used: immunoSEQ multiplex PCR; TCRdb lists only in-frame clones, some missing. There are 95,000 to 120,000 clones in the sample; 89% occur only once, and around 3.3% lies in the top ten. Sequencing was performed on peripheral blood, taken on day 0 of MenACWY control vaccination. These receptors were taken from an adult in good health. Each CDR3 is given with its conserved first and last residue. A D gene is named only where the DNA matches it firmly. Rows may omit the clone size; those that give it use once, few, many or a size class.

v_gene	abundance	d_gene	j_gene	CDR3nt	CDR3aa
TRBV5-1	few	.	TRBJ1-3	TGCGCCAGCAGCTCAGACCCCAGGGACTCTGGAAACACCATATATTTT	CASSSDPRDSGNTIYF
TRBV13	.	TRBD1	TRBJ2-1	TGTGCCAGCAGCCCCCGGACAGGGTCCTACAATGAGCAGTTCTTC	CASSPRTGSYNEQFF
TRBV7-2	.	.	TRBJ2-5	TGTGCCAGCAGCTCCCCCAGGGTCTTAGAGACCCAGTACTTC	CASSSPRVLETQYF
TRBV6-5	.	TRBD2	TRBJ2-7	TGTGCCAGCAGTTACCGGGGACTAGCTGGCTACGAGCAGTACTTC	CASSYRGLAGYEQYF
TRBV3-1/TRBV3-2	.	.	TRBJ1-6	TGTGCCAGCAGGCCGAGCCACATGGGGGGTAATTCACCCCTCCACTTT	CASRPSHMGGNSPLHF
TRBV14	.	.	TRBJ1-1	TGTGCCAGCGGCGGGGGTATGAACACTGAAGCTTTCTTT	CASGGGMNTEAFF
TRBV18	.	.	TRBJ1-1	TGTGCCAGCTCACCACCGGGTAGCATGGTGAACACTGAAGCTTTCTTT	CASSPPGSMVNTEAFF
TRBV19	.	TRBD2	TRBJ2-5	TGTGCCAGTAGTACCGACCTATGGGGAGGCGGGGGTGCCCAGTACTTC	CASSTDLWGGGGAQYF
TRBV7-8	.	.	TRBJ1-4	TGTGCCAGCGGAGTAGGGGGGACTAATGAAAAACTGTTTTTT	CASGVGGTNEKLFF
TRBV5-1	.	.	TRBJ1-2	TGCGCCAGCAGCCAGGGAATTGGGTATGGCTACACCTTC	CASSQGIGYGYTF
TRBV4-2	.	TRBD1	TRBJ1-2	TGTGCCAGCAGCCCGGACAGGGGGAGGGGTGGCTACACCTTC	CASSPDRGRGGYTF
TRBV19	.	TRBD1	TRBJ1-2	TGTGCCACCCGAAGACGTGGCGGGACAGACAACTATGGCTACACCTTC	CATRRRGGTDNYGYTF
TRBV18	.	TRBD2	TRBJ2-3	TGTGCCAGCTCACCACCGTGGGAGGGCAGGAATACGCAGTATTTT	CASSPPWEGRNTQYF
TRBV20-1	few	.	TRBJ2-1	TGCAGTGCTCGCTCCTACAATGAGCAGTTCTTC	CSARSYNEQFF
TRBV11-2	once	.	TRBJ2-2	TGTGCCAGCAGCTTAGTTCCTGGGGAGCTGTTTTTT	CASSLVPGELFF
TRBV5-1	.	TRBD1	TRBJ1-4	TGCGCCAGCAGCTTGGCGGGGACAGGAGAGGAAAAACTGTTTTTT	CASSLAGTGEEKLFF
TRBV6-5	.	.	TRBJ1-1	TGTGCCAGCAGGCGAGCGACAGGCCGGAACACTGAAGCTTTCTTT	CASRRATGRNTEAFF
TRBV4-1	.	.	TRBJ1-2	TGCGCCAGCAGCCAACAACAGGGATGGTATGGCTACACCTTC	CASSQQQGWYGYTF